A selection of T cell receptor beta chains follows, all from one sample in a study of OX40 agonist ivuxolimab in advanced cancers. Here immunoSEQ multiplex PCR was the method, and the copy in TCRdb shows in-frame clones only, minus some. This table holds 50,000 or so clones, approximately 89% found once. The sample consisted of CD4+ or CD8+ T cells sorted from blood, taken in a trial of the OX40 agonist ivuxolimab. Source of these receptors: an adult with an advanced solid tumor such as melanoma, head and neck, liver or kidney cancer. CDR3s include the opening cysteine and the closing phenylalanine or tryptophan. A D gene is named only where the DNA matches it firmly. The size of a clone is reported for some rows only, either as once, few or many, or as a class for expanded clones.

>TRBJ1-5|TRBV4-1|-|-
TGCGCCAGCAGCCAAGTTCTCGACAGCCCCAATCAGCCCCAGCATTTT
CASSQVLDSPNQPQHF
>TRBJ1-1|TRBV19|once|-
TGTGCCAGTAGTAAAGTCACCTGGCTGAACACTGAAGCTTTCTTT
CASSKVTWLNTEAFF
>TRBJ1-5|TRBV7-9|-|TRBD1
TGTGCCAGCAGCCCTTCGACAGGGAGTCAGCCCCAGCATTTT
CASSPSTGSQPQHF
>TRBJ2-2|TRBV29-1|-|TRBD2
TGCAGCGTTGAAGATCCGGGGGGGAACACCGGGGAGCTGTTTTTT
CSVEDPGGNTGELFF
>TRBJ2-7|TRBV27|-|TRBD2
TGTGCCAGCAGTTTAGGGAGGGGATTCTCCTACGAGCAGTACTTC
CASSLGRGFSYEQYF
>TRBJ2-2|TRBV4-1|-|-
TGCGCCAGCAGCCAAGTTCACGGGGAGCTGTTTTTT
CASSQVHGELFF
>TRBJ2-1|TRBV5-1|-|TRBD2
TGCGCCAGCAGCTGGGGACTAGCGGGAGGGGATGAGCAGTTCTTC
CASSWGLAGGDEQFF
>TRBJ2-7|TRBV18|-|-
TGTGCCAGCTCACCAAACGGAGCAGGGGTGGTCGGGACTTCCTACGAGCAGTACTTC
CASSPNGAGVVGTSYEQYF
>TRBJ2-6|TRBV9|-|-
TGTGCCAGCAGCGTCGGCCTCAGTGGGGTCCTGACTTTC
CASSVGLSGVLTF
>TRBJ1-1|TRBV5-6|few|-
TGTGCCAGCAGCCCGGGGAACACTGAAGCTTTCTTT
CASSPGNTEAFF
>TRBJ1-1|TRBV19|once|-
TGTGCCAGTAGTCCCTTACATATCATGAACACTGAAGCTTTCTTT
CASSPLHIMNTEAFF
>TRBJ1-2|TRBV9|-|-
TGTGCCAGCAGCGTAGATGCAGGGGCTGCACGCGGCTACACCTTC
CASSVDAGAARGYTF
>TRBJ2-5|TRBV7-6|-|-
TGTGCCAGCAGCTTAGGGGTCCAAGAGACCCAGTACTTC
CASSLGVQETQYF
>TRBJ2-7|TRBV7-9|-|-
TGTGCCAGCAGCTTAGCGATCCTCTACGAGCAGTACTTC
CASSLAILYEQYF
>TRBJ2-7|TRBV6-5|-|-
TGTGCCAGCACCCAAGAGGCAGGGTCCTACGAGCAGTACTTC
CASTQEAGSYEQYF
>TRBJ2-6|TRBV4-3|-|-
TGCGCCAGCAGCCCAGCAACGGGTGGGGCCAACGTCCTGACTTTC
CASSPATGGANVLTF
>TRBJ1-2|TRBV4-3|-|-
TGCGCCAGCAGCCAAGATTGGGACGGAGAAGGTGGCTACACCTTC
CASSQDWDGEGGYTF
>TRBJ2-7|TRBV7-9|few|TRBD1
TGTGCCAGCAGCTCCCGGACAGGGGATTCCCCCTACGAGCAGTACTTC
CASSSRTGDSPYEQYF
>TRBJ2-3|TRBV9|-|TRBD1
TGTGCCAGCAGGCGCGGGACAGGGTTTGAGACAGATACGCAGTATTTT
CASRRGTGFETDTQYF
>TRBJ1-1|TRBV27|-|-
TGTGCCAGCAGTTTTGTTGGGAACACTGAAGCTTTCTTT
CASSFVGNTEAFF
>TRBJ1-3|TRBV4-1|-|TRBD1
TGCGCCAGCAGCCGAGGACAGGGCACTGGAAACACCATATATTTT
CASSRGQGTGNTIYF
>TRBJ2-7|TRBV28|-|TRBD1
TGTGCCAGCAGTTTGAACAGGGGACACGAGCAGTACTTC
CASSLNRGHEQYF
>TRBJ2-2|TRBV4-1|few|-
TGCGCCAGCAGCCAAGAAAGTAACACCGGCGGGGAGCTGTTTTTT
CASSQESNTGGELFF
>TRBJ2-2|TRBV5-1|once|TRBD1
TGCGCCAGCAGCTGGGACAGGGAGTCTAACACCGGGGAGCTGTTTTTT
CASSWDRESNTGELFF
>TRBJ1-6|TRBV4-1|-|TRBD1
TGCGCCAGCAGCCAGAGTCCGGGACAGGGGTATTCACCCCTCCACTTT
CASSQSPGQGYSPLHF
>TRBJ2-3|TRBV4-3|once|TRBD2
TGCGCCAGCAGCCAAGACCCTGCCCAGACTAGCTACCCAGATACGCAGTATTTT
CASSQDPAQTSYPDTQYF